This T cell receptor (beta chain) was captured by sequencing in a study of early T cells in non-severe SARS-CoV-2 infection. Looking at the study overall: Sequencing of bulk RNA from unsorted whole blood was done, without chain pairing.

Study-wide results and caveats: A preference for anti-spike CD8 responses marked VDJdb matching, which missed private and CD4 specificities.

This clonotype occurred many times. The antigen is not known. Each single cDNA molecule received a unique molecular identifier. Via MiXCR, TCRdb re-called the 5' RACE reads, giving one row per CDR3 protein. The repertoire includes 40,000 or so distinct CDR3 sequences, less than 7% of them detected once, and roughly 4% sits in the top ten. V shed 4 bases and J shed 6 bases, with 4 bases lying between them. This CDR3 region has 11 residues. In germline, CDR1 is LGHDT, CDR2 YNNKEL (reference sequence). The source was whole blood, collected at baseline. The sequence was collected from an adult who was a healthcare worker with PCR-confirmed SARS-CoV-2 infection or an uninfected control (not recorded which). The genes are TRBV3-1 and TRBJ2-1; no clear D. The CDR3 loop reads CASSRSNEQFF. CDR3 sequence (DNA): TGTGCCAGCAGCCGAAGCAATGAGCAGTTCTTC.